These 2 T cell receptor beta chains came from one sample sequenced in a study of regulatory T cells in long-lasting Graves disease. Stated time point: newly diagnosed GD, antithyroid drugs for less than 3 months. The authors made the TCR library using RNA they extracted from PBMCs. Sequencing libraries for TCR beta were prepared with iRepertoire HTBI primers and Arm-PCR of CDR3 regions. TCRdb re-called the multiplex PCR reads through MiXCR, storing one row per CDR3 protein. This sample has approximately 540,000 distinct CDR3 sequences, with 12% found just once. This sample was also put to use in a study of T cells in Graves' hyperthyroidism and ophthalmopathy.

The sequences come from peripheral blood mononuclear cells (PBMCs), collected at new diagnosis, from a patient treated with antithyroid drugs. These receptors originate from a woman in her thirties with Graves disease.

Only one count was recorded for this clonotype. This is likely an artifact of a read error, given a far larger clone one base away. The V call is TRBV6-1, the J call TRBJ2-1; TRBD1 is a possible D gene (5 bases). This CDR3 comprises 12 residues. Germline CDR1 and CDR2: MNHNS and SASEGT. DNA for the CDR3: TGTGCCAGCACAGCGTACCGACAGCAGCAGTTATTC. Translated: CASTAYRQQQLF.

There are many counts of this clonotype. The chain carries TRBV12-3 or TRBV12-4 and TRBJ1-1, with a possible D match to TRBD1 (5 bases). The CDR3 is 13 amino acids. V lost 7 bases, J lost 2 bases, and 11 bases lay in between. The CDR3 protein is CASIWGGNTEAFF. In DNA, the CDR3 is TGTGCCAGCATTTGGGGCGGCAACACTGAAGCTTTCTTT.